This T cell receptor beta chain was sequenced during a study of blood T cell repertoires in COVID-19. V was cut by 4 bases and J by 4 bases, with 15 bases left in between. The CDR3 covers 16 residues. Germline V gene data show CDR1 as SGDLS and CDR2 as YYNGEE. This table comes from immunoSEQ multiplex PCR, and its TCRdb copy is limited to in-frame clones, with some not included. The sample includes roughly 240,000 clones, 75% to 85% of them seen just once. V gene TRBV9 combines with J gene TRBJ1-6; D remains ambiguous. This receptor was taken from a man in his fifties or sixties with COVID-19, enrolled during active disease. Specimen: peripheral blood. CDR3 in amino acids: CASSPAPEAYNSPLHF. The CDR3 coding sequence is TGTGCCAGCAGCCCGGCTCCGGAGGCTTATAATTCACCCCTCCACTTT.